The 3 T cell receptor beta chains below come from one sample, sequenced in a study of blood T cells in healthy people across ages. Then a second PCR, running roughly 7 to 11 cycles, was carried out with a sample-barcoded 5' primer and a J-beta primer mix. TCRdb used MiXCR to reprocess the 5' RACE reads, holding one entry per CDR3 protein. The sample comprises under 1,000,000 distinct CDR3 sequences, about 45% of which are singletons, and 15% to 20% rests with the top ten. Sequencing was done on a sample of blood. The receptor set was obtained from an elderly man in good health.

This clonotype was seen only a few times. V is TRBV3-1 and J is TRBJ2-1; D gene ambiguous. Germline-derived CDR1 and CDR2 are LGHDT and YNNKEL (reference sequence). V was cut by 1 base and J by 0 bases, with 10 bases left in between. This CDR3 contains 16 residues. This chain's CDR3 is CASSQVGPASYNEQFF. DNA of the CDR3: TGTGCCAGCAGCCAAGTCGGCCCCGCCTCCTACAATGAGCAGTTCTTC.

This clonotype was counted only a few times. The gene calls are TRBV10-3 and TRBJ2-2; D not certain. The V gene's germline CDR1 is ENHRY and CDR2 SYGVKD. This CDR3 spans 11 amino acids. V was shortened by 5 bases and J by 2 bases, with 0 bases between the two germline ends. The CDR3 nucleotides are TGTGCCATCAGTAACACCGGGGAGCTGTTTTTT. Translated, it gives CAISNTGELFF.

The chain combines TRBV18 with TRBJ1-1, with D possibly TRBD1 on 5 matching bases. This CDR3 region has 15 residues. V shed 3 bases and J shed 3 bases, with 14 bases lying between them. From germline, CDR1 is KGHSH and CDR2 LQKENI. This chain's CDR3 is CASSPGTGTDTEAFF. For the CDR3, the DNA is TGTGCCAGCTCACCGGGGACGGGAACGGACACTGAAGCTTTCTTT.